A selection of T cell receptor beta chains follows, all from one sample in a study of blood T cell repertoires in COVID-19. The repertoire was sequenced with immunoSEQ multiplex PCR; TCRdb's copy has only in-frame clones and lacks some. The table has roughly 42,000 clones, about 91% seen once. The sample consisted of peripheral blood. Every receptor here comes from a human donor in a cohort sampled during active COVID-19. Each CDR3 is given with its conserved first and last residue. A D gene is named only where the DNA matches it firmly.

V gene,D gene,J gene,CDR3 DNA,CDR3 protein
TRBV6-5,.,TRBJ2-3,TGTGCCAGCAGGATCACAGGGCTAACGCAGTATTTT,CASRITGLTQYF
TRBV28,.,TRBJ1-5,TGTGCCAGCAGTCCGATTGACAACTATCAGCCCCAGCATTTT,CASSPIDNYQPQHF
TRBV2,TRBD2,TRBJ2-1,TGTGCCAGCAGTGAGGGGGGGTATTCCTACAATGAGCAGTTCTTC,CASSEGGYSYNEQFF
TRBV5-1,TRBD2,TRBJ2-3,TGCGCCAGCAGAGCGGGGGATGTGACAGATACGCAGTATTTT,CASRAGDVTDTQYF
TRBV28,.,TRBJ1-3,TGTGCCAGCAGTAGCGGGGCAAGCATGACCCGCTCTGGAAACACCATATATTTT,CASSSGASMTRSGNTIYF
TRBV7-3,TRBD2,TRBJ2-3,TGTGCCAGCAGCCCGGGTCTAGCGGGGCCAGATACGCAGTATTTT,CASSPGLAGPDTQYF
TRBV4-1,.,TRBJ1-1,TGCGCCAGCAGCCATCAGGGCCCAGAAGCTTTCTTT,CASSHQGPEAFF
TRBV5-1,.,TRBJ1-2,TGCGCCAGCAGCTTGGGGCCATTGTATGGCTACACCTTC,CASSLGPLYGYTF
TRBV11-2,.,TRBJ2-7,TGTGCCAGCAGCTTAGTAATTACAGCCTGGCAGTACTTC,CASSLVITAWQYF
TRBV6-4,TRBD1,TRBJ1-1,TGTGCCAGCAGCGTGACAGGGGGTGCGGAAGCTTTCTTT,CASSVTGGAEAFF
TRBV4-2,.,TRBJ1-2,TGTGCCAGCAGCCAAACAGACCTCGAATATGGCTACACCTTC,CASSQTDLEYGYTF
TRBV7-2,TRBD1,TRBJ1-1,TGTGCCAGCACCAACGACAGGGGGGCCACTGAAGCTTTCTTT,CASTNDRGATEAFF
TRBV10-3,.,TRBJ1-4,TGTGCCATCAGCCAGGGTGCAACTAATGAAAAACTGTTTTTT,CAISQGATNEKLFF
TRBV6-6,.,TRBJ1-2,TGTGCCAGCAGCCCCCCGGGACACGGATATGGCTACACCTTC,CASSPPGHGYGYTF
TRBV27,TRBD1,TRBJ1-2,TGTGCCAGCAGTTTCGTGCTCAAGGACAGGGCTCATGGGGGCTACACCTTC,CASSFVLKDRAHGGYTF
TRBV13,TRBD1,TRBJ2-2,TGTGCCAGCACCTTCTACTGGACAGGGGTCACCGGGGAGCTGTTTTTT,CASTFYWTGVTGELFF